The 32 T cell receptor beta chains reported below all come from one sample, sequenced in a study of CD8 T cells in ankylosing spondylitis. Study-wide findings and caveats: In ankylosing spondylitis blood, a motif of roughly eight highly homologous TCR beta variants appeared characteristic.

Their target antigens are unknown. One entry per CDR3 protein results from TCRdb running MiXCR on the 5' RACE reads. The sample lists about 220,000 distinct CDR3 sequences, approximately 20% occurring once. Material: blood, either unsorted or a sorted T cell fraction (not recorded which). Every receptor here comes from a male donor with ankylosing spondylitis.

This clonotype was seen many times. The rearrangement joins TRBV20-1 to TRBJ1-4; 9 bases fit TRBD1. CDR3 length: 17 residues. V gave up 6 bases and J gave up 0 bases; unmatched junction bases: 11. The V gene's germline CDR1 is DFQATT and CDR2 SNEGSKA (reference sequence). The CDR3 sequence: CSALWTGASATNEKLFF. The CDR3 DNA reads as TGCAGTGCCTTGTGGACAGGGGCATCTGCAACTAATGAAAAACTGTTTTTT.

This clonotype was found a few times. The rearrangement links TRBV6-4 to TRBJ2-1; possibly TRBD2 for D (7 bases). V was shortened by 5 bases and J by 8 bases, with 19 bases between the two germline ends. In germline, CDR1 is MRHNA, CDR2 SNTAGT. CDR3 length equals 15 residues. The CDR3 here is CASSSEGGAIHEQFF. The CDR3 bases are TGTGCCAGCAGTTCCGAAGGGGGGGCCATTCATGAGCAGTTCTTC.

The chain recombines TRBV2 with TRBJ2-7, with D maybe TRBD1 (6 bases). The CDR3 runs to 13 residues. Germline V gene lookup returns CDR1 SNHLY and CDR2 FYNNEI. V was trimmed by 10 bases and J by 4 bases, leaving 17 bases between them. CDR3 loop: CATKDSGGYEQYF. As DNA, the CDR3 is TGTGCCACGAAGGACAGCGGTGGGTACGAGCAGTACTTC.

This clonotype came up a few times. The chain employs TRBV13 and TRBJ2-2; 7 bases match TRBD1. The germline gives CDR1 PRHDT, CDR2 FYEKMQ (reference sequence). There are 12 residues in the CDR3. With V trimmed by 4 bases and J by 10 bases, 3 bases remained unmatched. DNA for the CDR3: TGTGCCAGCAGCTCAAGGGGGCAGGAGCTGTTTTTT. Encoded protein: CASSSRGQELFF.

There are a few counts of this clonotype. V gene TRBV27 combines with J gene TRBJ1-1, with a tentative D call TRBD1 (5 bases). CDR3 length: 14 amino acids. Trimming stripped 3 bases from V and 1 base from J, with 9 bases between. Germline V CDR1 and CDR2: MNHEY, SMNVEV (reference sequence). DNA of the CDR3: TGTGCCAGCAGTTTCGGGGGTCCGAACACTGAAGCTTTCTTT. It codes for CASSFGGPNTEAFF.

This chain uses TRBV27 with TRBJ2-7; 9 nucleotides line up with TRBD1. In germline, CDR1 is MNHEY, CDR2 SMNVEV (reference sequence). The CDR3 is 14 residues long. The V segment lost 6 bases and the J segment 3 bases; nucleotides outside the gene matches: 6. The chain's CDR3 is CASRTGGGVYEQYF. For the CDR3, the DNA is TGTGCCAGCAGGACAGGGGGGGGCGTCTACGAGCAGTACTTC.

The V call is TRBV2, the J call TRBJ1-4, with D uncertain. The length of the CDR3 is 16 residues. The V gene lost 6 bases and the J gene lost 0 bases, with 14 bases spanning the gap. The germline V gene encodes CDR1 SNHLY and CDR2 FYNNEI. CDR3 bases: TGTGCCAGCAGCTATCTTTCGGCAACAACTAATGAAAAACTGTTTTTT. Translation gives CASSYLSATTNEKLFF.

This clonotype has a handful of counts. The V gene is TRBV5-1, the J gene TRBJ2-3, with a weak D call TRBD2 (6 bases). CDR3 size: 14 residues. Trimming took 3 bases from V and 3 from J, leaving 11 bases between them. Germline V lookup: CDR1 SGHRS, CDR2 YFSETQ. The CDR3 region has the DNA TGCGCCAGCAGCTCGAGAAGCGGGACAGATACGCAGTATTTT. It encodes CASSSRSGTDTQYF.

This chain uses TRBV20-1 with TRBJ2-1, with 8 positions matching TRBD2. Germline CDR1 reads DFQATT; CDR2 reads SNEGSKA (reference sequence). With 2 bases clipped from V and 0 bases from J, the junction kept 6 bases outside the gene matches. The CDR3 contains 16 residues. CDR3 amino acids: CSARPTSASSYNEQFF. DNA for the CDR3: TGCAGTGCTAGACCGACTAGCGCGAGCTCCTACAATGAGCAGTTCTTC.

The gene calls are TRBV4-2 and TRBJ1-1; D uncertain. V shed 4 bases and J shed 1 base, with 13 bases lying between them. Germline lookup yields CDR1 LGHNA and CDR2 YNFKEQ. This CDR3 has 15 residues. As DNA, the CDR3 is TGTGCCAGCAGCCCCCCGGGAGGTCAGAACACTGAAGCTTTCTTT. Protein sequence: CASSPPGGQNTEAFF.

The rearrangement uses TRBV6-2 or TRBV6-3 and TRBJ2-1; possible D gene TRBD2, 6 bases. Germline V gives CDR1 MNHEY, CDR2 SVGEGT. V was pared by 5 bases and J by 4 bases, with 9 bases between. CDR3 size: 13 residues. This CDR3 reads CASSISGYNEQFF. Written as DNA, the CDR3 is TGTGCCAGCAGTATTAGCGGATACAATGAGCAGTTCTTC.

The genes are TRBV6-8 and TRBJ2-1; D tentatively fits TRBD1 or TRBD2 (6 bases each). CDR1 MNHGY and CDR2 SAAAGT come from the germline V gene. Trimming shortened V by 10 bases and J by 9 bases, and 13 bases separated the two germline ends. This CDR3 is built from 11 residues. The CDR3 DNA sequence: TGTGCCAAGGGGGGTATCGGTGAGCAGTTCTTC. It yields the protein CAKGGIGEQFF.

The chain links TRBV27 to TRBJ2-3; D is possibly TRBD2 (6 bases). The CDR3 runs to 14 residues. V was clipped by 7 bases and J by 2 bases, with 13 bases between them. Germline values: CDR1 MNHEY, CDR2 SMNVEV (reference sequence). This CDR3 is CASTPPGDTDTQYF. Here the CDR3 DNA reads TGTGCCAGCACCCCGCCGGGGGACACAGATACGCAGTATTTT.

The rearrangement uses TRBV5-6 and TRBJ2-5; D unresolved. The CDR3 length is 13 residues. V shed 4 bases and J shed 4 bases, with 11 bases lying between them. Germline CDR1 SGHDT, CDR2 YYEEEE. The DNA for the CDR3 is TGTGCCAGCAGCCCCGTGATGGGAGAGACCCAGTACTTC. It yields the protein CASSPVMGETQYF.

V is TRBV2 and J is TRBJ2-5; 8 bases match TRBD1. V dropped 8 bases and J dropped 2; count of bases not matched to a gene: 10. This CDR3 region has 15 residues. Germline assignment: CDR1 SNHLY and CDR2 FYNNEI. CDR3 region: CASWGQGAGQETQYF. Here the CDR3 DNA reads TGTGCCAGCTGGGGGCAGGGGGCTGGGCAAGAGACCCAGTACTTC.

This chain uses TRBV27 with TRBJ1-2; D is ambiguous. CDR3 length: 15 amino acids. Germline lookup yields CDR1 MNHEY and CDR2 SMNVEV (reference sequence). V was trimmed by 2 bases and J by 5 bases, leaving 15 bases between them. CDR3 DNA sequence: TGTGCCAGCAGTTTAAGGTACAGAGAGGGATATGGCTACACCTTC. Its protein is CASSLRYREGYGYTF.

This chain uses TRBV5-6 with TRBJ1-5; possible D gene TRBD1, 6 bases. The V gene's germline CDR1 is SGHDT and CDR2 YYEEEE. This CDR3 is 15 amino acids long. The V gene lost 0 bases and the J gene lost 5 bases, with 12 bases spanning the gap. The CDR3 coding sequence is TGTGCCAGCAGCTTGGGCCGGGGGCGAGATCAGCCCCAGCATTTT. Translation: CASSLGRGRDQPQHF.

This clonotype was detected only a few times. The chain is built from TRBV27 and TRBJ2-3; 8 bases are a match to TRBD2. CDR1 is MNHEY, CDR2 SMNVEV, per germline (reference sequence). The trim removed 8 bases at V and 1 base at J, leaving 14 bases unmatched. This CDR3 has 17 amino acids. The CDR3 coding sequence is TGTGCCAGCGGCGCCAGGACTAGCAAGTTAGGCACAGATACGCAGTATTTT. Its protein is CASGARTSKLGTDTQYF.

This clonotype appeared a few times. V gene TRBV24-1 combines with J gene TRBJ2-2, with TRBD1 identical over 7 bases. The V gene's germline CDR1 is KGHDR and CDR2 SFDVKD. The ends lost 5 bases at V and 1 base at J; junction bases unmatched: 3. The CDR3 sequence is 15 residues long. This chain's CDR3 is CATSAGTENTGELFF. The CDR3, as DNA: TGTGCCACCAGTGCCGGGACAGAGAACACCGGGGAGCTGTTTTTT.

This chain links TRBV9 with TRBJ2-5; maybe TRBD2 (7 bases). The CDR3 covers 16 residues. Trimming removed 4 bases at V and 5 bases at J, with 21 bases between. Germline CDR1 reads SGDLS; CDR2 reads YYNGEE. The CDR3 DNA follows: TGTGCCAGCAGCCCTATGGGGGGGGGCATGATGGAGACCCAGTACTTC. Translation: CASSPMGGGMMETQYF. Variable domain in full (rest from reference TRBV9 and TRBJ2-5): DSGVTQTPKHLITATGQRVTLRCSPRSGDLSVYWYQQSLDQGLQFLIQYYNGEERAKGNILERFSAQQFPDLHSELNLSSLELGDSALYFCASSPMGGGMMETQYFGPGTRLLVL.

The CDR3 spells CASSQDSGTSDEQYF. The DNA for the CDR3 is TGCGCCAGCAGCCAAGATTCTGGGACTAGCGACGAGCAGTACTTC. This sequence joins TRBV4-3 and TRBJ2-7; 10 nucleotides match TRBD2. The CDR3 spans 15 residues. Germline CDR1 reads LGHNA; CDR2 reads YSLEER. Trimming took 0 bases from V and 5 from J; bases not matched to a gene: 4.

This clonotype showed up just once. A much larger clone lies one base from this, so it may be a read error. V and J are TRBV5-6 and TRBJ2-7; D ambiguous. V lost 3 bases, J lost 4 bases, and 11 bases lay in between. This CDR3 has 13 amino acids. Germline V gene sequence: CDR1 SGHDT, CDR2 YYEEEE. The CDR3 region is CASSSGNTYEQYF. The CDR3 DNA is TGTGCCAGCAGCTCTGGGAATACATACGAGCAGTACTTC. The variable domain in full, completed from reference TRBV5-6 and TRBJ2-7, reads DAGVTQSPTHLIKTRGQQVTLRCSPKSGHDTVSWYQQALGQGPQFIFQYYEEEERQRGNFPDRFSGHQFPNYSSELNVNALLLGDSALYLCASSSGNTYEQYFGPGTRLTVT.

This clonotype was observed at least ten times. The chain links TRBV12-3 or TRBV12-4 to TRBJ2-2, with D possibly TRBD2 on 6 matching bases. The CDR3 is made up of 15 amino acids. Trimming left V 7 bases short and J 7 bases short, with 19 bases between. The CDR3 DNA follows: TGTGCCAGCAACACGGGCGGGGTTGAGGTCGGGGAGCTGTTTTTT. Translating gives CASNTGGVEVGELFF.

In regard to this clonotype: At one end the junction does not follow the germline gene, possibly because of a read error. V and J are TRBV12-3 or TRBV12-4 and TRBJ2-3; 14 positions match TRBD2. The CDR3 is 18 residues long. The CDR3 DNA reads TGTGCCAGCTGTTTACGACTAGCGGGAGGGTACCACACAGATACGCAGTATTTT. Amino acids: CASCLRLAGGYHTDTQYF.

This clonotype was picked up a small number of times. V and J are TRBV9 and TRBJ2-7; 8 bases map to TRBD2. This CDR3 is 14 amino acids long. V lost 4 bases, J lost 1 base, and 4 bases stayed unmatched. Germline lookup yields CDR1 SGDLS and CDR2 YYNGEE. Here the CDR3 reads CASSTGLGSYEQYF. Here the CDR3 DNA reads TGTGCCAGCAGCACGGGACTAGGTTCCTACGAGCAGTACTTC. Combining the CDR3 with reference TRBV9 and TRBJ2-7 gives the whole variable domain DSGVTQTPKHLITATGQRVTLRCSPRSGDLSVYWYQQSLDQGLQFLIQYYNGEERAKGNILERFSAQQFPDLHSELNLSSLELGDSALYFCASSTGLGSYEQYFGPGTRLTVT.

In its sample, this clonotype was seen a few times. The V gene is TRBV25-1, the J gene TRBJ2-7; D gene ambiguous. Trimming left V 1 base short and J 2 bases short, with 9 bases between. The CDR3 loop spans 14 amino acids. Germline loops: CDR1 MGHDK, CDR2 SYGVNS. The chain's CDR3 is CASSESGFPYEQYF. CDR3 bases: TGTGCCAGCAGTGAATCAGGATTTCCCTACGAGCAGTACTTC.

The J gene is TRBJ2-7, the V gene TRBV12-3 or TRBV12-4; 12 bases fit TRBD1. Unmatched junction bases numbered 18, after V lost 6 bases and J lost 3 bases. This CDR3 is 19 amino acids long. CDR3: CASSPDGVWGQGAYYEQYF. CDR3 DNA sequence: TGTGCCAGCAGCCCAGACGGTGTATGGGGACAGGGGGCTTACTACGAGCAGTACTTC.

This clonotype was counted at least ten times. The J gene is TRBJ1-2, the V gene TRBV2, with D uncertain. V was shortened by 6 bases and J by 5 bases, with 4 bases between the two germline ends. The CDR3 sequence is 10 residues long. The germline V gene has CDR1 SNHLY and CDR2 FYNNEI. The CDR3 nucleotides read TGTGCCAGCAGCCGTTATGGCTACACCTTC. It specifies CASSRYGYTF. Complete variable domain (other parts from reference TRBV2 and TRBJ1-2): EPEVTQTPSHQVTQMGQEVILRCVPISNHLYFYWYRQILGQKVEFLVSFYNNEISEKSEIFDDQFSVERPDGSNFTLKIRSTKLEDSAMYFCASSRYGYTFGSGTRLTVV.

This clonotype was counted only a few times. The DNA for the CDR3 is TGTGCCAGCAGCACTACCGGCACAGGGGGCGGTCAGCCCCAGCATTTT. Translating gives CASSTTGTGGGQPQHF. V gene TRBV12-3 or TRBV12-4 combines with J gene TRBJ1-5, with 9 bases matching TRBD1. This CDR3 is 16 amino acids long. V lost 6 bases to trimming and J lost 6 bases; unmatched junction nucleotides: 12.

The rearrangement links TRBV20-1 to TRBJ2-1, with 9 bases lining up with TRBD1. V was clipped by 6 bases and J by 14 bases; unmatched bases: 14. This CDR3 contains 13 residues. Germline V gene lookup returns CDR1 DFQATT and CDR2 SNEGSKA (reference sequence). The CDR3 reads CSAFPGQGTAEFF. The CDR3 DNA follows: TGCAGTGCATTCCCGGGACAGGGTACGGCGGAGTTCTTC.

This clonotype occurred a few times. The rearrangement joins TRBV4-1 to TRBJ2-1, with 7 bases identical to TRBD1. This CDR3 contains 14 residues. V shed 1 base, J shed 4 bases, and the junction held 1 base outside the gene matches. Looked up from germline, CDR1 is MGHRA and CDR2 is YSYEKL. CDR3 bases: TGCGCCAGCAGCCAAGGGGACAGTTACAATGAGCAGTTCTTC. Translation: CASSQGDSYNEQFF.

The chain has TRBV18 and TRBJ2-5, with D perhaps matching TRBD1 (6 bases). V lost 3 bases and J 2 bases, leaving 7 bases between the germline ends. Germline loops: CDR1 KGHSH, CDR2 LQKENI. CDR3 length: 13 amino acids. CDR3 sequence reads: CASSPGTQETQYF. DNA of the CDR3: TGTGCCAGCTCACCCGGGACACAAGAGACCCAGTACTTC.